This paragraph reports one T cell receptor beta chain. Sequencing used immunoSEQ v3. Repertoires were generated with immunoSEQ multiplex PCR, while TCRdb's copy carries only in-frame clones and drops some. This table has about 50,000 clones, 80% to 90% appearing once. This sample was taken from a study of TIL therapy for anti-PD-1-resistant metastatic lung cancer. The time point is: pre-treatment sample, taken before nivolumab and TIL therapy. The sequence derives from a person aged 25 to 79 with non-small cell lung cancer. The specimen comprised blood, sampled at baseline.

CDR3 nucleotides: TGCGCCAGCAGCGGGACTAGCGGGAGCTCCTACGAGCAGTACTTC. Translating gives CASSGTSGSSYEQYF. The chain links TRBV5-1 to TRBJ2-7; 14 bases agree with TRBD2. After removal of 4 bases from V and 0 bases from J, the junction contained 0 bases not matched to a gene. The CDR3 totals 15 residues. From germline, CDR1 is SGHRS and CDR2 YFSETQ.